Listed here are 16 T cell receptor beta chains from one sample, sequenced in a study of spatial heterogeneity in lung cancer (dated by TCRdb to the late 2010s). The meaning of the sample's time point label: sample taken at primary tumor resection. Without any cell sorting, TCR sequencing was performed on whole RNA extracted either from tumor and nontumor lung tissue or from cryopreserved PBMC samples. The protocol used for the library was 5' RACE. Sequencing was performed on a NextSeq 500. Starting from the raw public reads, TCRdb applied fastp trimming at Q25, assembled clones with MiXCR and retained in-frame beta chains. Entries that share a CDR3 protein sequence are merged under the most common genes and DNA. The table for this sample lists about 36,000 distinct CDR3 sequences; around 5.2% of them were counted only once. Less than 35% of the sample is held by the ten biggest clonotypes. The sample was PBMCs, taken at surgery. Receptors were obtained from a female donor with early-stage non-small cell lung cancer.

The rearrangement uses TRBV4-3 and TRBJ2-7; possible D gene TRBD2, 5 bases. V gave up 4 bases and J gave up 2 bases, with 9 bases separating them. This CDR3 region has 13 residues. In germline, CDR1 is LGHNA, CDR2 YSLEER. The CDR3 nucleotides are TGCGCCAGCAGCCGAGGGAGTACCTACGAGCAGTACTTC. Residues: CASSRGSTYEQYF.

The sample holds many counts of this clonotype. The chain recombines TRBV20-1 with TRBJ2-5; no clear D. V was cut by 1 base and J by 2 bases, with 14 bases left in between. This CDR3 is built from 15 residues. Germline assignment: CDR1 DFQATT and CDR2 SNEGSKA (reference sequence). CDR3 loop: CSARGPKDQQETQYF. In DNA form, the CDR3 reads TGCAGTGCTAGAGGCCCTAAGGACCAACAAGAGACCCAGTACTTC.

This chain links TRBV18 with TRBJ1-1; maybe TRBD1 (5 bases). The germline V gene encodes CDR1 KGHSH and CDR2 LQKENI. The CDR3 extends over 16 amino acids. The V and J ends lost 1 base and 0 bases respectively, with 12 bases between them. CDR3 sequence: CASSPQISDMNTEAFF. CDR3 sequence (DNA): TGTGCCAGCTCACCACAGATTTCGGACATGAACACTGAAGCTTTCTTT. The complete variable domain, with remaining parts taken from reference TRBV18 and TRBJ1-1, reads NAGVMQNPRHLVRRRGQEARLRCSPMKGHSHVYWYRQLPEEGLKFMVYLQKENIIDESGMPKERFSAEFPKEGPSILRIQQVVRGDSAAYFCASSPQISDMNTEAFFGQGTRLTVV.

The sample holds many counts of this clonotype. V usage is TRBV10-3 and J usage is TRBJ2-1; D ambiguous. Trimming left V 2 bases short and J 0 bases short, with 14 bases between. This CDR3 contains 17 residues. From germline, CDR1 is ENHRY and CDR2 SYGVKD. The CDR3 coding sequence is TGTGCCATCAGTGAGCTCATAGGCGAGAGCTCCTACAATGAGCAGTTCTTC. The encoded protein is CAISELIGESSYNEQFF.

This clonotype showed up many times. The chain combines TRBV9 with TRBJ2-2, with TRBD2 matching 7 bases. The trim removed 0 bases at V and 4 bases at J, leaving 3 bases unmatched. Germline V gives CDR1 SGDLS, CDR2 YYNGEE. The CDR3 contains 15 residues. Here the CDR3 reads CASSVGSSGTGELFF. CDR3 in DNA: TGTGCCAGCAGCGTAGGGTCTAGCGGCACCGGGGAGCTGTTTTTT.

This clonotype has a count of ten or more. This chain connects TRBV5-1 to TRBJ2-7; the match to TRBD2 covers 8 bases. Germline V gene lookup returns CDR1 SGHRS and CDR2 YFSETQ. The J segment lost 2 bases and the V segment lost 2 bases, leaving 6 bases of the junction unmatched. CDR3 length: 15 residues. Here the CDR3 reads CASSFSGGLPYEQYF. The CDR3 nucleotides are TGCGCCAGCAGCTTCAGCGGGGGCCTGCCCTACGAGCAGTACTTC.

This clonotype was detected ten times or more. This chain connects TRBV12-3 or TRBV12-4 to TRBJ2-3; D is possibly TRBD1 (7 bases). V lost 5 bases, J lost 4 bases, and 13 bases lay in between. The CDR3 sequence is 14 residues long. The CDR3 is CASSMTGRSDTQYF. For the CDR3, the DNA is TGTGCCAGCAGTATGACAGGGAGGTCAGATACGCAGTATTTT.

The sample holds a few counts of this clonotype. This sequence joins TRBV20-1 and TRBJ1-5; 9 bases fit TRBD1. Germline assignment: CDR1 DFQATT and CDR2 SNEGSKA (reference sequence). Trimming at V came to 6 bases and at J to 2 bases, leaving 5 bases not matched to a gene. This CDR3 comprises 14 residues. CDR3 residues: CSATGQGGNQPQHF. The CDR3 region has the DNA TGCAGTGCAACGGGACAGGGCGGCAATCAGCCCCAGCATTTT.

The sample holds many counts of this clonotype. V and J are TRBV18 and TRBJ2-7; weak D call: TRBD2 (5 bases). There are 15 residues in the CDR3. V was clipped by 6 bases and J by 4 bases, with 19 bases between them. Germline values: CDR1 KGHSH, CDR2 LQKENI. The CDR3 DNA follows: TGTGCCAGCTCTCCGTCCTCTGGGGAGCCTTACGAGCAGTACTTC. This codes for CASSPSSGEPYEQYF.

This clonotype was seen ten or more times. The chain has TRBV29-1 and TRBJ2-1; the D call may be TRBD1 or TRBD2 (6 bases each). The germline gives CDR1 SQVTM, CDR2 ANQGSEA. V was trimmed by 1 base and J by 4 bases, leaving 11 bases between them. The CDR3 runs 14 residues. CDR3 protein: CSVEAGATYNEQFF. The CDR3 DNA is TGCAGCGTTGAAGCGGGGGCTACTTACAATGAGCAGTTCTTC.

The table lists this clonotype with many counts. The CDR3 sequence: CASSKTQRELADTQYF. The DNA for the CDR3 is TGTGCCAGCAGTAAGACCCAGCGGGAGTTAGCAGATACGCAGTATTTT. This sequence joins TRBV7-8 and TRBJ2-3; 8 positions match TRBD2. CDR1 and CDR2 (germline): SGHVS, FQNEAQ. V was clipped by 6 bases and J by 4 bases; unmatched bases: 12. This CDR3 has 16 residues. The whole variable domain, remainder taken from reference TRBV7-8 and TRBJ2-3, is GAGVSQSPRYKVAKRGQDVALRCDPISGHVSLFWYQQALGQGPEFLTYFQNEAQLDKSGLPSDRFFAERPEGSVSTLKIQRTQQEDSAVYLCASSKTQRELADTQYFGPGTRLTVL.

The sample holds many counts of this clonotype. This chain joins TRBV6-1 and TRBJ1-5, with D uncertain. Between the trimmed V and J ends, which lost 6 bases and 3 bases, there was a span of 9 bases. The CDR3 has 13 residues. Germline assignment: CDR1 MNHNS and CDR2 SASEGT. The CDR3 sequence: CASRGQYNQPQHF. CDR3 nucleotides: TGTGCCAGCAGGGGCCAGTACAATCAGCCCCAGCATTTT.

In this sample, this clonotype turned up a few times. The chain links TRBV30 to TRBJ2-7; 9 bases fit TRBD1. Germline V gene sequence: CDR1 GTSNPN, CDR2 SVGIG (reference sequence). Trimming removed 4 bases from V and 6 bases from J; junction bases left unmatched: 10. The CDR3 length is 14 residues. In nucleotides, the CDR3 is TGTGCCTGGAACAGGGGGCGCGAAGGAGGCGAGCAGTACTTC. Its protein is CAWNRGREGGEQYF.

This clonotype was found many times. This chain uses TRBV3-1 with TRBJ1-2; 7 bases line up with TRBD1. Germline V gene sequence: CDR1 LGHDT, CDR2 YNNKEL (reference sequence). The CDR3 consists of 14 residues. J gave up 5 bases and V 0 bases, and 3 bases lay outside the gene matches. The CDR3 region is CASSQEGRGYGYTF. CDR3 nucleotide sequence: TGTGCCAGCAGCCAAGAGGGCAGGGGGTATGGCTACACCTTC.

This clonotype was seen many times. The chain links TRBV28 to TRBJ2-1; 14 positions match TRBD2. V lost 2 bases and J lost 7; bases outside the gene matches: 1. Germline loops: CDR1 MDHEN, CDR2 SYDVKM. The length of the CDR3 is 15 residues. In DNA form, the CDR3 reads TGTGCCAGCAGTTTAGGACTAGCGGGAGGAAATGAGCAGTTCTTC. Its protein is CASSLGLAGGNEQFF.

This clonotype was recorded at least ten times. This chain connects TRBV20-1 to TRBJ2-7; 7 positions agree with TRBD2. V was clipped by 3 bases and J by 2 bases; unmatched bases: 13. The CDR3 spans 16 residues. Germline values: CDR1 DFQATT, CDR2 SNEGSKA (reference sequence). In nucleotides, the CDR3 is TGCAGTGCTAGGGCCCCAGTGGGAGGGCCCACCTACGAGCAGTACTTC. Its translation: CSARAPVGGPTYEQYF.